This T cell receptor beta chain was captured by sequencing in a study of T cell responses to AZD1222 COVID-19 vaccine. Notes on the study in general: When two AZD1222 doses had been given, Spike-specific TCR breadth and depth rose. Donors were largely white British and mainly female; clonal diversity was possibly underestimated. Spike-wide vaccine-associated CD4 TCRs dominated at 160-218 and 743-854.

The CDR3 spans 16 residues. V shed 4 bases, J shed 6 bases, and the junction held 9 bases outside the gene matches. Germline V gene lookup returns CDR1 SEHNR and CDR2 FQNEAQ (reference sequence). Some clones are missing from TCRdb's copy, which holds only in-frame ones; the method was immunoSEQ multiplex PCR. The sample comprises about 140,000 clones, about 90% of which are singletons, and about a tenth rests with the top ten. Analysis merged second doses at about 4 or about 12 weeks. This clone was found once. The antigen is unknown. This TCR was sampled from an adult who received the AZD1222 COVID-19 vaccine. The sample consisted of peripheral blood, taken 28 days after the second AZD1222 dose. J is TRBJ1-2 and V is TRBV7-9, with 12 bases that match TRBD1. The CDR3 region is CASSSWPGTGGDGYTF. The CDR3 region has the DNA TGTGCCAGCAGCTCCTGGCCCGGGACAGGGGGCGATGGCTACACCTTC.